Following are 27 T cell receptor beta chains from one sample sequenced in a study of persistence of HIV-infected CD4 T cells. The immunoSEQ assay was version 4, run in survey mode. TCRdb's copy holds only in-frame clones and misses some; the assay was immunoSEQ multiplex PCR. The table lists about 16,000 clones, around three fifths of them singletons. Lysates of CMV-infected fibroblasts at 10 ug/mL stimulated these cells. Sorting selected CD4+ T cells upregulating both CD40 ligand and CD69. These TCRs are of unknown antigen specificity. The material was CD4+ T cells sorted from PBMCs after approximately 19-hour stimulation, obtained from a patient who received antiretroviral therapy. The receptors derive from an adult woman with HIV who was CMV-seropositive.

This clone was recorded only once. The rearrangement uses TRBV12-3 or TRBV12-4 and TRBJ1-1; D unclear. This CDR3 is built from 13 residues. The ends were cut back, 2 bases at V and 4 bases at J, with 8 bases in the middle. The CDR3 DNA sequence: TGTGCCAGCAGTTTAAGGGAGAGCACTGAAGCTTTCTTT. As protein: CASSLRESTEAFF.

The CDR3: CASSLDRGPSGEKLFF. The CDR3 nucleotides read TGTGCCAGCAGCTTGGACAGGGGGCCTAGTGGTGAAAAACTGTTTTTT. The genes are TRBV5-8 and TRBJ1-4, with 9 nucleotides matching TRBD1. The CDR3 has 16 residues. The trim removed 0 bases at V and 7 bases at J, leaving 7 bases unmatched. In germline, CDR1 is SGHTS, CDR2 YDEGEE.

This sequence joins TRBV15 and TRBJ1-6; D remains ambiguous. Germline lookup yields CDR1 LNHNV and CDR2 YYDKDF (reference sequence). V gave up 2 bases and J gave up 0 bases, with 14 bases separating them. The CDR3 is 18 amino acids. The CDR3 nucleotides read TGTGCCACCAGCAGATTAAATTGGGAGAGCTCCTATAATTCACCCCTCCACTTT. Residues: CATSRLNWESSYNSPLHF.

The chain joins TRBV11-1 to TRBJ2-5; D uncertain. Trimming pared 6 bases from V and 1 base from J, leaving 15 bases between. CDR1 is SGHAT and CDR2 is FQDESV in the germline V gene (reference sequence). The CDR3 consists of 15 residues. CDR3 nucleotides: TGTGCCAGCAGTCCCCGACGGGCCCTCCAAGAGACCCAGTACTTC. This encodes CASSPRRALQETQYF. Together with reference TRBV11-1 and TRBJ2-5, the CDR3 gives the full variable domain: EAEVAQSPRYKITEKSQAVAFWCDPISGHATLYWYRQILGQGPELLVQFQDESVVDDSQLPKDRFSAERLKGVDSTLKIQPAELGDSAMYLCASSPRRALQETQYFGPGTRLLVL.

The chain couples TRBV7-9 to TRBJ1-6, with no clear D. CDR3 length equals 13 residues. Germline CDR1 and CDR2: SEHNR and FQNEAQ (reference sequence). Trimming stripped 7 bases from V and 3 bases from J, with 7 bases between. The CDR3 protein is CASNGDYNSPLHF. The CDR3 region has the DNA TGTGCCAGCAACGGAGACTATAATTCACCCCTCCACTTT.

The J gene is TRBJ1-1, the V gene TRBV20-1; possible D gene TRBD1, 5 bases. V shed 3 bases and J shed 1 base, with 9 bases lying between them. CDR3 size: 13 residues. Per germline, CDR1 DFQATT and CDR2 SNEGSKA (reference sequence). The CDR3 region is CSASRQTNTEAFF. CDR3 in DNA: TGCAGTGCTAGTAGACAGACGAACACTGAAGCTTTCTTT.

This clone was detected a few times. This chain uses TRBV30 with TRBJ2-3, with 9 bases matching TRBD2. J lost 4 bases, V lost 1 base, and 3 bases had no gene match. Per the germline V gene, CDR1 is GTSNPN and CDR2 is SVGIG (reference sequence). CDR3 length equals 14 residues. CDR3 DNA: TGTGCCTGGAGTGGAGGCGGGGGGGCAGATACGCAGTATTTT. Protein sequence: CAWSGGGGADTQYF. The variable domain in full, completed from reference TRBV30 and TRBJ2-3, reads SQTIHQWPATLVQPVGSPLSLECTVEGTSNPNLYWYRQAAGRGLQLLFYSVGIGQISSEVPQNLSASRPQDRQFILSSKKLLLSDSGFYLCAWSGGGGADTQYFGPGTRLTVL.

V and J are TRBV6-5 and TRBJ2-7, with TRBD2 matching over 7 bases. After removal of 6 bases from V and 3 bases from J, the junction contained 8 bases not matched to a gene. The CDR3 is made up of 14 amino acids. Per the germline V gene, CDR1 is MNHEY and CDR2 is SVGAGI. CDR3 sequence (DNA): TGTGCCAGCAGCCGGGCCGGGGGGTTCTACGAGCAGTACGTC. Protein sequence: CASSRAGGFYEQYV.

This clone was recorded once. This sequence joins TRBV5-5 and TRBJ2-2; D remains unclear. The CDR3 sequence is 14 residues long. The ends were cut back, 0 bases at V and 0 bases at J, with 3 bases in the middle. Germline V gene data show CDR1 as SGHKS and CDR2 as YYEKEE (reference sequence). CDR3 DNA sequence: TGTGCCAGCAGCTTGGGATCGAACACCGGGGAGCTGTTTTTT. It is translated as CASSLGSNTGELFF.

This clone was picked up a small number of times. The gene calls are TRBV7-3 and TRBJ2-2; 7 bases fit TRBD1. The CDR3 is made up of 14 amino acids. V lost 4 bases, J lost 4 bases, and 3 bases stayed unmatched. Germline values: CDR1 SGHTA, CDR2 FQGTGA. The CDR3 protein is CASSWRQGTGELFF. CDR3 coding DNA: TGTGCCAGCAGCTGGCGACAGGGCACCGGGGAGCTGTTTTTT.

The chain combines TRBV5-5 with TRBJ2-3; TRBD2 matches at 9 bases. After removal of 2 bases from V and 4 bases from J, the junction contained 8 bases not matched to a gene. This CDR3 comprises 16 residues. Per germline, CDR1 SGHKS and CDR2 YYEKEE (reference sequence). The CDR3 reads CASSFLRGGRADTQYF. The CDR3 region has the DNA TGTGCCAGCAGCTTCTTGCGGGGGGGCCGCGCAGATACGCAGTATTTT.

The rearrangement uses TRBV7-9 and TRBJ1-6, with TRBD1 identical over 7 bases. The CDR3 consists of 16 residues. CDR1 is SEHNR, CDR2 FQNEAQ, per germline (reference sequence). J lost 7 bases, V lost 4 bases, and 10 bases had no gene match. CDR3 in DNA: TGTGCCAGCAGCTGGGGGGGGACAGTAGCCAATTCACCCCTCCACTTT. Its protein product is CASSWGGTVANSPLHF.

Comments on this clone: This specimen includes other DNA sequences encoding the same CDR3. The V and J genes are TRBV19 and TRBJ1-6, with unresolved D. Deletions cut 3 bases from V and 8 bases from J, with 11 bases between. The V gene's germline CDR1 is LNHDA and CDR2 SQIVND (reference sequence). The CDR3 is 14 residues long. CDR3: CASSIGPLDSPLHF. CDR3 in DNA: TGTGCCAGTAGTATTGGACCCTTAGATTCACCCCTCCACTTT.

The chain joins TRBV6-4 to TRBJ1-4; no clear D. The CDR3 length is 19 residues. CDR1 is MRHNA, CDR2 SNTAGT, per germline. Deletions cut 0 bases from V and 0 bases from J, with 17 bases between. The CDR3, as DNA: TGTGCCAGCAGTGACTCCCCTTCCACAACTCAACCAACTAATGAAAAACTGTTTTTT. It is translated as CASSDSPSTTQPTNEKLFF.

This clone has just a few counts. V is TRBV28 and J is TRBJ1-4; TRBD1 might be the D (6 bases). The CDR3 has 16 amino acids. V lost 4 bases to trimming and J lost 0 bases, with 12 bases between them. Germline CDR1 and CDR2: MDHEN and SYDVKM. The CDR3 loop reads CASSSRGDTTNEKLFF. The CDR3 nucleotides read TGTGCCAGCAGTTCCAGGGGAGACACAACTAATGAAAAACTGTTTTTT.

The V call is TRBV2, the J call TRBJ2-3; 9 bases fit TRBD2. Germline V gives CDR1 SNHLY, CDR2 FYNNEI. V lost 3 bases to trimming and J lost 1 base; unmatched junction nucleotides: 2. CDR3 length equals 15 residues. The CDR3 region is CASSELAGGTDTQYF. The CDR3 bases are TGTGCCAGCAGTGAGTTAGCGGGGGGCACAGATACGCAGTATTTT.

Concerning this clone: The same CDR3 also results from other DNA sequences found in this sample. The J gene is TRBJ2-7, the V gene TRBV7-9; possibly TRBD1 or TRBD2 for D (5 bases each). Trimming cost V 3 bases and J 3 bases, with 9 bases left between them. The CDR3 contains 13 residues. The germline V gene encodes CDR1 SEHNR and CDR2 FQNEAQ (reference sequence). CDR3 amino acids: CASSFGDGYEQYF. CDR3 sequence (DNA): TGTGCCAGCAGCTTCGGGGACGGCTACGAGCAGTACTTC. Together with reference TRBV7-9 and TRBJ2-7, the CDR3 gives the full variable domain: DTGVSQNPRHKITKRGQNVTFRCDPISEHNRLYWYRQTLGQGPEFLTYFQNEAQLEKSRLLSDRFSAERPKGSFSTLEIQRTEQGDSAMYLCASSFGDGYEQYFGPGTRLTVT.

The gene calls are TRBV3-1 (or the pseudogene TRBV3-2) and TRBJ2-3, with TRBD2 matching over 7 bases. The CDR3 runs 15 residues. V was pared by 6 bases and J by 3 bases, with 9 bases of the junction left unmatched. CDR1 is LGHDT, CDR2 YNNKEL, per germline (reference sequence). The chain's CDR3 is CASREAGRETDTQYF. CDR3 nucleotide sequence: TGTGCCAGCAGAGAAGCGGGGCGGGAGACAGATACGCAGTATTTT.

This sequence joins TRBV11-1 and TRBJ1-1, with a tentative D call TRBD1 (5 bases). This CDR3 contains 14 residues. CDR1 and CDR2 from the germline V gene are SGHAT and FQDESV (reference sequence). With 2 bases removed from V and 4 bases from J, the gap between germline ends came to 11 bases. CDR3 protein: CASSLTPGGTEAFF. The CDR3 DNA reads as TGTGCCAGCAGCTTAACTCCCGGGGGCACTGAAGCTTTCTTT.

The chain's CDR3 is CASSPPLGDTDTQYF. The CDR3 DNA sequence: TGTGCCAGCTCACCACCACTAGGGGACACAGATACGCAGTATTTT. The chain uses TRBV18 and TRBJ2-3; D is perhaps TRBD1 or TRBD2 (5 bases each). Germline loops: CDR1 KGHSH, CDR2 LQKENI. V shed 0 bases and J shed 2 bases, with 9 bases lying between them. This CDR3 is 15 amino acids long.

The chain carries TRBV30 and TRBJ1-3, with D unresolved. V lost 5 bases and J 0 bases, leaving 8 bases between the germline ends. CDR1 and CDR2 from the germline V gene are GTSNPN and SVGIG (reference sequence). This CDR3 is 13 amino acids long. The CDR3 loop reads CAWDTSSGNTIYF. In DNA form, the CDR3 reads TGTGCCTGGGATACAAGCTCTGGAAACACCATATATTTT.

This clone was seen only a few times. V usage is TRBV7-9 and J usage is TRBJ1-1; perhaps TRBD1 as D (6 bases). Trimming cost V 5 bases and J 4 bases, with 14 bases left between them. From germline, CDR1 is SEHNR and CDR2 FQNEAQ (reference sequence). This CDR3 comprises 14 residues. This CDR3 reads CASSAGDTFTEAFF. Here the CDR3 DNA reads TGTGCCAGCAGCGCAGGGGATACGTTCACTGAAGCTTTCTTT.

This clone was counted only a few times. The gene calls are TRBV29-1 and TRBJ2-5; 9 bases align to TRBD1. CDR1 SQVTM and CDR2 ANQGSEA come from the germline V gene. V lost 7 bases and J lost 5; bases outside the gene matches: 5. CDR3 length: 12 residues. The CDR3 region is CSAGTGTETQYF. DNA for the CDR3: TGCAGCGCCGGGACAGGGACGGAGACCCAGTACTTC.

V usage is TRBV19 and J usage is TRBJ1-2, with D perhaps TRBD1 (6 bases). The V gene's germline CDR1 is LNHDA and CDR2 SQIVND (reference sequence). This CDR3 has 15 amino acids. V was cut by 3 bases and J by 9 bases, with 20 bases left in between. CDR3 bases: TGTGCCAGTAGTATCGGTGGTTTACAGGGTCCCCGCTACACCTTC. Translation gives CASSIGGLQGPRYTF. Using reference TRBV19 and TRBJ1-2 for the parts outside the CDR3, the full variable domain is DGGITQSPKYLFRKEGQNVTLSCEQNLNHDAMYWYRQDPGQGLRLIYYSQIVNDFQKGDIAEGYSVSREKKESFPLTVTSAQKNPTAFYLCASSIGGLQGPRYTFGSGTRLTVV.

CDR3 region: CASSAGTGYEKLFF. For the CDR3, the DNA is TGTGCCAGCAGCGCCGGGACAGGGTACGAAAAACTGTTTTTT. V is TRBV7-9 and J is TRBJ1-4; 9 positions agree with TRBD1. V was pared by 5 bases and J by 8 bases, with 6 bases of the junction left unmatched. The CDR3 spans 14 residues. From germline, CDR1 is SEHNR and CDR2 FQNEAQ (reference sequence).

This sequence joins TRBV2 and TRBJ1-2; a possible D gene is TRBD1 (5 bases). V lost 4 bases to trimming and J lost 4 bases, with 16 bases between them. CDR1 SNHLY and CDR2 FYNNEI come from the germline V gene. CDR3 length: 15 residues. The CDR3 region has the DNA TGTGCCAGCAGTGGAGGGACCTCAGCAGGCTATGGCTACACCTTC. Amino acids: CASSGGTSAGYGYTF.

The gene calls are TRBV19 and TRBJ1-5; TRBD1 agrees at 8 bases. CDR1 LNHDA and CDR2 SQIVND come from the germline V gene (reference sequence). The CDR3 covers 15 residues. V was clipped by 6 bases and J by 4 bases; unmatched bases: 8. The CDR3: CASRGDRGKNQPQHF. The CDR3 DNA sequence: TGTGCCAGTAGGGGTGACAGGGGTAAGAATCAGCCCCAGCATTTT.